This T cell receptor (beta chain) was identified in a study of T cell responses to AZD1222 COVID-19 vaccine. The CDR3 has 16 amino acids. V shed 5 bases and J 2 bases; nucleotides not matched to a gene: 11. Germline V gives CDR1 SEHNR, CDR2 FQNEAQ (reference sequence). Only in-frame clones appear in the TCRdb table, and some are missing; sequencing was by immunoSEQ multiplex PCR. The sample holds 150,000 to 200,000 clones; around 90% are singletons and the top ten take about 3.6%. Study-level findings and limits: Regions left unmutated in variants are reportedly the target of nearly half of spike-specific TCRs.

As concerns this clone: The antigen is not known.

The V gene is TRBV7-9, the J gene TRBJ2-7, with 8 bases fitting TRBD2. The sample consisted of peripheral blood, taken 28 days after the second dose of the MenACWY control vaccine. The source of this sequence is an adult who received the MenACWY meningococcal vaccine as a control. In DNA, the CDR3 is TGTGCCAGCAGCCATATTGGACTAGCTAACCCCTACGAGCAGTACTTC. Its protein is CASSHIGLANPYEQYF. Using reference TRBV7-9 and TRBJ2-7 for the parts outside the CDR3, the full variable domain is DTGVSQNPRHKITKRGQNVTFRCDPISEHNRLYWYRQTLGQGPEFLTYFQNEAQLEKSRLLSDRFSAERPKGSFSTLEIQRTEQGDSAMYLCASSHIGLANPYEQYFGPGTRLTVT.